The present entry profiles one T cell receptor beta chain with its context. The antigen is unknown. PCR employed 60 Vbeta and 13 Jbeta primers. Produced via immunoSEQ multiplex PCR; TCRdb's table is partial and in-frame only. This sample has fewer than 45,000 clones; 90% occur once, and the top ten carry approximately 2.5%. The V end lost 1 base, the J end lost 1 base, and 19 bases lay between the germline ends. The CDR3 has 18 amino acids. Germline V lookup: CDR1 MDHEN, CDR2 SYDVKM. This entry is derived from a study of cytomegalovirus exposure and HLA in healthy donors. Overall study results and limits: Presence/absence analyses supposed approximately even sequencing depth among donors.

The chain couples TRBV28 to TRBJ1-1, with D possibly TRBD1 on 6 matching bases. The TCR originated in a woman in her late teens or twenties in good health and CMV-seronegative. Input material: PBMCs. The CDR3 loop reads CASSLSVPKTGQNTEAFF. As DNA, the CDR3 is TGTGCCAGCAGTTTATCTGTGCCGAAAACAGGGCAGAACACTGAAGCTTTCTTT.